The 10 T cell receptor beta chains below were found in one sample sequenced in a study of PD-1 and CTLA-4 blockade in melanoma. Sequenced by immunoSEQ multiplex PCR; TCRdb stores in-frame clones only, minus some. Of 9,000 to 13,000 clones in the sample, 82% are singletons; the top ten hold approximately 32%. The source was CD8+ T cells from peripheral blood, collected from a patient given anti-PD-1 treatment. The receptors stem from a human donor with melanoma.

J is TRBJ2-3 and V is TRBV13; TRBD2 matches at 10 bases. The trim removed 1 base at V and 3 bases at J, leaving 4 bases unmatched. The length of the CDR3 is 16 residues. Germline CDR1 PRHDT, CDR2 FYEKMQ (reference sequence). The CDR3 reads CASSLVLAGETDTQYF. The CDR3 DNA reads TGTGCCAGCAGCTTAGTCCTAGCGGGAGAAACAGATACGCAGTATTTT.

This rearrangement joins TRBV6-2 or TRBV6-3 to TRBJ2-1; perhaps D is TRBD1 or TRBD2 (7 bases each). CDR3 length equals 17 residues. V was cut by 2 bases and J by 7 bases, with 21 bases left in between. The germline CDR1 and CDR2 sequences are MNHEY and SVGEGT. The CDR3 here is CASSYGSSTGRENEQFF. Here the CDR3 DNA reads TGTGCCAGCAGTTACGGGTCTTCGACAGGGCGGGAGAATGAGCAGTTCTTC.

This chain joins TRBV6-5 and TRBJ2-7; 8 nucleotides align to TRBD2. V lost 4 bases, J lost 5 bases, and 4 bases stayed unmatched. The CDR3 is made up of 13 amino acids. Germline V CDR1 and CDR2: MNHEY, SVGAGI. The CDR3 DNA is TGTGCCAGCAGTTTCGGGGGGGCACACGAGCAGTACTTC. Translated: CASSFGGAHEQYF.

The chain recombines TRBV5-5 with TRBJ2-1; 11 bases are shared with TRBD2. Trimming at V came to 2 bases and at J to 4 bases, leaving 5 bases not matched to a gene. The CDR3 runs to 16 residues. CDR1 is SGHKS, CDR2 YYEKEE, per germline (reference sequence). For the CDR3, the DNA is TGTGCCAGCAGCTTTGACGGGACTAGCGGTTACAATGAGCAGTTCTTC. It yields the protein CASSFDGTSGYNEQFF.

The chain carries TRBV29-1 and TRBJ2-2; D ambiguous. CDR1 and CDR2 from the germline V gene are SQVTM and ANQGSEA. V was pared by 6 bases and J by 1 base, with 6 bases between. This CDR3 contains 12 residues. The chain's CDR3 is CSVALNTGELFF. The DNA of the CDR3 is TGCAGCGTAGCATTGAACACCGGGGAGCTGTTTTTT.

J is TRBJ1-2 and V is TRBV7-9; perhaps TRBD1 as D (5 bases). Germline assignment: CDR1 SEHNR and CDR2 FQNEAQ (reference sequence). This CDR3 has 12 amino acids. Trimming pared 8 bases from V and 9 bases from J, leaving 16 bases between. The CDR3 loop is CASSGNQGSYTF. For the CDR3, the DNA is TGTGCCAGCTCCGGTAATCAGGGAAGCTACACCTTC.

This chain joins TRBV11-3 and TRBJ2-1; no clear D. CDR3 size: 14 residues. The germline V gene encodes CDR1 SGHNT and CDR2 YENEEA. The ends were cut back, 6 bases at V and 2 bases at J, with 11 bases in the middle. As DNA, the CDR3 is TGTGCCAGCAGTTCGAACCCTGCCTACAATGAGCAGTTCTTC. The encoded protein is CASSSNPAYNEQFF. Based on the CDR3 plus reference TRBV11-3 and TRBJ2-1, the full variable domain is EAGVVQSPRYKIIEKKQPVAFWCNPISGHNTLYWYLQNLGQGPELLIRYENEEAVDDSQLPKDRFSAERLKGVDSTLKIQPAELGDSAVYLCASSSNPAYNEQFFGPGTRLTVL.

CDR3 residues: CASRPQGQGYNEQFF. CDR3 sequence (DNA): TGTGCCAGCAGACCCCAGGGACAGGGCTACAATGAGCAGTTCTTC. The chain combines TRBV7-9 with TRBJ2-1; 9 bases fit TRBD1. Unmatched junction bases numbered 6, after V lost 6 bases and J lost 3 bases. This CDR3 spans 15 amino acids. Germline V gene lookup returns CDR1 SEHNR and CDR2 FQNEAQ (reference sequence).

This clone was seen more than once but under ten times. The CDR3 protein is CASSFLETQYF. Here the CDR3 DNA reads TGTGCCAGCAGCTTTTTGGAGACCCAGTACTTC. V gene TRBV13 combines with J gene TRBJ2-5; D remains ambiguous. Between the trimmed V and J ends, which lost 3 bases and 5 bases, there was a span of 4 bases. The CDR3 totals 11 residues. Germline values: CDR1 PRHDT, CDR2 FYEKMQ (reference sequence).

The chain is built from TRBV10-3 and TRBJ2-3, with 7 bases identical to TRBD1. The CDR3 loop spans 15 amino acids. The junction had 4 bases not matched to a gene; V was cut back by 4 bases and J by 0 bases. The germline V gene encodes CDR1 ENHRY and CDR2 SYGVKD. The CDR3 DNA follows: TGTGCCATCAGTGTCGGGACAGATAGCACAGATACGCAGTATTTT. Translation: CAISVGTDSTDTQYF.